A single sample is the source of the 17 T cell receptor beta chains below, sequenced in a study of blood T cell repertoires in COVID-19. Only in-frame clones appear in the TCRdb table, and some are missing; sequencing was by immunoSEQ multiplex PCR. The sample has a few hundred thousand clones; around 80% are singletons. Sequencing used PBMCs or T cells enriched from blood (not recorded which). These receptors all come from a man in his thirties or forties with acute COVID-19.

J is TRBJ2-3 and V is TRBV15, with TRBD2 matching over 13 bases. V dropped 5 bases and J dropped 6; count of bases not matched to a gene: 8. Germline V gene lookup returns CDR1 LNHNV and CDR2 YYDKDF (reference sequence). The CDR3 totals 16 residues. The CDR3 coding sequence is TGTGCCACCAGCGGACCACTAGCGGGGGGGCTGGATACGCAGTATTTT. It specifies CATSGPLAGGLDTQYF.

This rearrangement joins TRBV19 to TRBJ1-4, with D perhaps matching TRBD1 (6 bases). Germline V gives CDR1 LNHDA, CDR2 SQIVND (reference sequence). With 6 bases removed from V and 8 bases from J, the gap between germline ends came to 19 bases. The CDR3 sequence is 15 residues long. The CDR3 DNA is TGTGCCAGTAGCCAGAGATCAGGGGAGCACGAAAAACTGTTTTTT. Translation gives CASSQRSGEHEKLFF.

This chain joins TRBV10-1 and TRBJ2-2, with a tentative D call TRBD2 (7 bases). V was pared by 2 bases and J by 1 base, with 17 bases between. Germline CDR1 and CDR2: WNHNN and SYGVQD (reference sequence). The CDR3 loop spans 18 amino acids. CDR3 bases: TGCGCCAGCAGTGAGGTGATGGGGGCGGGGGTGAACACCGGGGAGCTGTTTTTT. Translating gives CASSEVMGAGVNTGELFF.

The V call is TRBV19, the J call TRBJ1-1, with no clear D. Deletions cut 2 bases from V and 5 bases from J, with 9 bases between. This CDR3 region has 13 residues. Per germline, CDR1 LNHDA and CDR2 SQIVND (reference sequence). Here the CDR3 reads CASSINRETEAFF. Written as DNA, the CDR3 is TGTGCCAGTAGTATAAACCGAGAAACTGAAGCTTTCTTT.

On this clone itself: One end of the junction varies from germline; a read error may be responsible. The chain joins TRBV10-3 to TRBJ2-2; a weak D match, TRBD2 (5 bases). The CDR3 covers 13 residues. Per the germline V gene, CDR1 is ENHRY and CDR2 is SYGVKD. The CDR3 reads CAISDMPGGQLFF. For the CDR3, the DNA is TGTGCCATCAGTGATATGCCCGGCGGGCAGCTGTTTTTT.

This clone has more than one count but fewer than ten. V and J are TRBV5-1 and TRBJ2-1; TRBD1 matches at 10 bases. The CDR3 spans 15 residues. Losses at the gene ends were 4 bases for V and 7 bases for J; bases not matched to a gene: 8. In germline, CDR1 is SGHRS, CDR2 YFSETQ. The CDR3 here is CASSPGQGWSNEQFF. CDR3 nucleotides: TGCGCCAGCAGCCCGGGACAGGGGTGGTCTAATGAGCAGTTCTTC. Supplemented by reference TRBV5-1 and TRBJ2-1, the full variable domain reads KAGVTQTPRYLIKTRGQQVTLSCSPISGHRSVSWYQQTPGQGLQFLFEYFSETQRNKGNFPGRFSGRQFSNSRSEMNVSTLELGDSALYLCASSPGQGWSNEQFFGPGTRLTVL.

This chain joins TRBV24-1 and TRBJ2-1, with D possibly matching TRBD2 (5 bases). Germline-derived CDR1 and CDR2 are KGHDR and SFDVKD. Trimming shortened V by 9 bases and J by 7 bases, and 21 bases separated the two germline ends. This CDR3 is built from 15 residues. The DNA for the CDR3 is TGTGCCACCGGTCGGGAAGGCCGAGTGTTAAATGAGCAGTTCTTC. It translates to CATGREGRVLNEQFF.

The CDR3 nucleotides read TGTGCCAGCAGCTTTAGGACTAGCGGGAGGGCCAATGAGCAGTTCTTC. Translated: CASSFRTSGRANEQFF. The chain combines TRBV5-6 with TRBJ2-1, with 15 bases fitting TRBD2. This CDR3 has 16 amino acids. From germline, CDR1 is SGHDT and CDR2 YYEEEE. With 2 bases clipped from V and 6 bases from J, the junction kept 3 bases outside the gene matches. The full variable domain, rest sourced from reference TRBV5-6 and TRBJ2-1, is DAGVTQSPTHLIKTRGQQVTLRCSPKSGHDTVSWYQQALGQGPQFIFQYYEEEERQRGNFPDRFSGHQFPNYSSELNVNALLLGDSALYLCASSFRTSGRANEQFFGPGTRLTVL.

J is TRBJ1-2 and V is TRBV9; D is ambiguous. V lost 0 bases, J lost 4 bases, and 13 bases lay in between. The CDR3 has 15 amino acids. Germline CDR1 is SGDLS and CDR2 is YYNGEE. The CDR3 protein is CASSVDLGSGYGYTF. CDR3 sequence (DNA): TGTGCCAGCAGCGTAGATCTTGGGAGTGGCTATGGCTACACCTTC.

There are a few counts of this clone. The chain employs TRBV7-9 and TRBJ1-1; D is possibly TRBD1 (6 bases). From germline, CDR1 is SEHNR and CDR2 FQNEAQ (reference sequence). The CDR3 spans 16 residues. Trimming pared 5 bases from V and 4 bases from J, leaving 20 bases between. The DNA of the CDR3 is TGTGCCAGCAGCGGGCAAAACAGGGTGTTGGGCACTGAAGCTTTCTTT. This translates into CASSGQNRVLGTEAFF.

This clone was seen a handful of times. V and J are TRBV3-1 (or the pseudogene TRBV3-2) and TRBJ2-3; 7 bases align to TRBD2. This CDR3 region has 15 residues. V trimming: 7 bases; J trimming: 2 bases; junction bases outside the gene matches: 9. CDR1 is LGHDT and CDR2 is YNNKEL in the germline V gene (reference sequence). The CDR3 sequence is CASNPKREPTDTQYF. The CDR3 DNA reads TGTGCCAGCAATCCAAAGCGGGAACCCACAGATACGCAGTATTTT.

The chain combines TRBV19 with TRBJ1-1; weak D call: TRBD1 (6 bases). V lost 6 bases and J 1 base, leaving 12 bases between the germline ends. The germline V gene has CDR1 LNHDA and CDR2 SQIVND (reference sequence). The CDR3 sequence is 14 residues long. The DNA of the CDR3 is TGTGCCAGTAGGTACAAGGGGGAGAACACTGAAGCTTTCTTT. It translates to CASRYKGENTEAFF.

This chain connects TRBV24-1 to TRBJ2-1; 12 bases fit TRBD2. Trimming at V came to 2 bases and at J to 5 bases, leaving 9 bases not matched to a gene. The CDR3 contains 18 residues. From germline, CDR1 is KGHDR and CDR2 SFDVKD. CDR3 sequence reads: CATSDWGGLAGLNNEQFF. As DNA, the CDR3 is TGTGCCACCAGTGATTGGGGGGGACTAGCGGGCTTAAACAATGAGCAGTTCTTC.

As concerns this clone: Other DNA sequences in this sample translate to the same CDR3. The rearrangement uses TRBV7-3 and TRBJ1-1; D call uncertain. Germline CDR1 SGHTA, CDR2 FQGTGA. The CDR3 is 13 amino acids. V gave up 2 bases and J gave up 1 base, with 5 bases separating them. This CDR3 is CASSLGRNTEAFF. CDR3 coding DNA: TGTGCCAGCAGCTTAGGGAGGAACACTGAAGCTTTCTTT.

This chain joins TRBV19 and TRBJ2-3, with D possibly matching TRBD1 (5 bases). The CDR3 has 16 residues. Germline values: CDR1 LNHDA, CDR2 SQIVND (reference sequence). Trimming removed 6 bases at V and 0 bases at J, with 16 bases between. CDR3: CASRTRNRISTDTQYF. The CDR3 DNA reads TGTGCCAGTAGAACAAGAAACAGGATCAGCACAGATACGCAGTATTTT.

The chain couples TRBV6-1 to TRBJ2-4; tentative D call: TRBD2 (6 bases). V lost 3 bases and J lost 2, with 17 bases in between. In germline, CDR1 is MNHNS, CDR2 SASEGT. CDR3 length equals 17 residues. CDR3 residues: CASSELGGTTSKNIQYF. The DNA of the CDR3 is TGTGCCAGCAGTGAGTTGGGAGGCACAACTTCCAAAAACATTCAGTACTTC.

The genes are TRBV3-1 (or the pseudogene TRBV3-2) and TRBJ2-5; TRBD1 might be the D (5 bases). Germline V CDR1 and CDR2: LGHDT, YNNKEL (reference sequence). V was trimmed by 2 bases and J by 5 bases, leaving 9 bases between them. The length of the CDR3 is 13 residues. The CDR3, as DNA: TGTGCCAGCAGCCAACAGGGTTGGGAGACCCAGTACTTC. Amino acids: CASSQQGWETQYF.